This T cell receptor beta chain emerged from a study of cytomegalovirus exposure and HLA in healthy donors (dated by TCRdb to the late 2010s). Background for the entire study: According to an earlier analysis of a few hundred of the donors, 150 million to 200 million T cells yielded over 90 million unique TCR beta sequences and about 300 Gb of sequence data. The genetic ancestry cluster associated with self-reported Caucasian donors included about 84% of the roughly 360 genotyped donors. Both class I and class II loci were covered by HLA typing, at four-digit resolution. Using immunosequencing, the study profiled T cell repertoires from fewer than 700 subjects and related those repertoires to cytomegalovirus serostatus. An early release that covered some 640 HLA-typed donors contained approximately 300 gigabases of sequencing data and tens of millions of unique TCR sequences. Every discovery cohort repertoire had been produced on one sequencing platform. Among 398 genotyped donors of the cohort, an average of approximately 200,000 unique TCR beta nucleotide sequences was sequenced per donor, of which 15% to 20% were non-productive. The number of typed donors differed by locus: roughly 620-630 for A, B, C, DRB1 and DQB1; approximately 530 for DQA1; about 600 for DPA1; and 400 to 480 for DPB1. The study was designed to test whether signatures of past pathogen exposure could be identified by cataloging public T cell receptors. In the later analysis, no new phenotypic data were used to find candidate immune exposures; instead, reliance was placed on TCR beta sequences and their occurrence across donors. Along with the roughly 670-subject first cohort, a separate validation cohort of over 90 different subjects was used. In an earlier analysis of a few hundred of the donors, high-throughput TCR beta sequencing was used to judge whether each TCR beta V gene segment behaved as functional or pseudogenic. A later analysis re-analyzed previously published TCR beta repertoires from approximately 700 donors and added high-resolution HLA genotyping to study TCR occurrence patterns. A later genetic analysis took genome-wide SNP genotypes for about three fifths of the 666 donors and used that subset as a discovery cohort. Four to six DR-DQ haplotypes were handled as single units for association and clustering, since linkage in the cohort was strong. Donor age, sex, ethnicity and CMV serostatus were collected together with the repertoire data. The study combined high-throughput TCR immunosequencing, statistical association of individual TCRs with disease status, and machine learning to predict cytomegalovirus infection status. The paper's findings and limits, for the study overall: A later analysis found that most CMV-associated TCR beta chains appeared HLA-restricted, with HLA associations seemingly driven largely by CMV exposure. Some IMGT-functional V segments, including TRBV6-2 and TRBV6-3, could not be distinguished by the 87-base-pair reads and were therefore excluded. A later analysis associated 16,951 TCR beta sequences with specific HLA alleles at a false discovery rate of 0.05. Linkage disequilibrium might explain the correlated functional status among segregating V segments, but an unknown experimental factor could not be ruled out. Roughly uniform sequencing depth across donors was assumed in presence/absence analyses, although this assumption may not hold. In a later analysis, several top co-occurrence clusters were reported to appear linked to parvovirus B19, influenza, CMV and Epstein-Barr virus. It was suggested by the authors that the approach could potentially be generalized to other disease states and immunological phenotypes. An earlier analysis of approximately 540 of the donors showed that most TCR beta V segments appeared in productive rearrangements either about 87% or about 30% of the time, which broadly matched IMGT annotations. A further reported finding was that TCR beta sequences accurately predicted the HLA-A and HLA-B alleles for most subjects in the first cohort. In vitro tests confirmed that a few of the cytomegalovirus-associated TCR beta chains recognize cytomegalovirus antigens. An association between a missense DCLRE1C variant and V-gene and J-gene trimming of TCR beta chains was found in a later genetic analysis and replicated in an independent cohort. Because counts were too low, about 18 rarely observed V segments, including chromosome 9 orphons, were excluded from the earlier analysis of about 500 of the donors. In the study, about 150 TCR beta chains were listed as associated with cytomegalovirus. When HLA alleles, especially DR and DQ, strongly co-occurred, attributing TCR associations to individual alleles was difficult. In a later analysis, TCR association rates were found to vary across HLA loci, with the most associated TCRs seen for DRB1 alleles and the fewest for HLA-C alleles. In a later genetic analysis, fewer N-insertions in productive TCRs were reported among donors in an Asian-associated ancestry cluster than the approximately 630-donor mean. This cohort had only TCR beta chains sequenced, and the lack of alpha or paired-chain data limited which features could be detected. Most TCR sequences were seen in very few donors, while some public TCRs were found in many individuals. A cluster of highly shared sequence variants was judged likely to represent a technical artifact of the sequencing pipeline. Because HLA typing was missing for some donors at each locus, association tests included only the typed subset. The classifier was reported to diagnose cytomegalovirus status with high specificity and sensitivity in both the original cohort and the validation cohort. CMV serostatus was the only immune exposure information available for the cohort. In a later analysis, HLA-associated TCR beta chains showed more clonal expansion and lower generation probabilities than non-associated chains that were equally common.

Receptor libraries were prepared by the immunoSEQ multiplex PCR assay. The multiplex PCR relied on a mix of 60 forward primers for TCR Vbeta segments and 13 reverse primers for TCR Jbeta segments. A multiplex PCR assay on genomic DNA amplified the CDR3 region of rearranged TCR beta genes. The Illumina HiSeq System was used to sequence the amplified TCR beta libraries as 87-base-pair reads. In the paper's pipeline: Across the 500 to 700 repertoires, a later analysis counted roughly 84 million unique TCR beta chains, 9 million to 14 million of which were shared by at least two donors. Raw reads were error-corrected and collapsed into unique sequences by a nearest-neighbor algorithm in which closely related sequences were merged to remove PCR and sequencing errors. V, D and J gene segments were assigned by aligning CDR3 sequences to IMGT reference sequences. Each retained sequence needed at least a six-nucleotide match to both a V gene segment and a J gene segment. A rearrangement was called productive if the CDR3 had no stop codons and remained in frame with V and J, and every other rearrangement was called non-productive. Following IMGT convention, CDR3 was defined as the stretch from the second conserved V-encoded cysteine up to the conserved J-encoded phenylalanine. The earlier analysis of some 550 of the donors excluded any sequence lacking an unambiguous match to a single V gene segment. In an earlier analysis of around 590 of the donors, a V segment was called functional when productive rearrangements were above 56.7%, and segregating when the standard deviation between donors exceeded 5%. To diagnose cytomegalovirus status from the catalog of TCR beta chain sequences, a statistical classification framework was built. A later analysis assigned V and J genes by comparing TCR nucleotide sequences with IMGT/GENE-DB human TR gene sequences. In a later analysis, CDR3 sequences and most-parsimonious VDJ recombination scenarios were assigned using the TCRdist pipeline. In a later analysis, each TCR beta chain was defined by its CDR3 amino acid sequence together with its V-gene family, and reads lacking a unique V-gene family were excluded. In a later analysis, some 600 highly shared, low-generation-probability nucleotide sequences were removed to address suspected cross-contamination and a sequencing artifact. In a later analysis, a clonal expansion index was calculated for each public chain from normalized within-repertoire ranks of inferred template counts. Generation probabilities in a later analysis came from a VDJ recombination model fitted to out-of-frame rearrangements, and those results were checked against IGoR. Hypergeometric tests were used in a later analysis to score TCR-TCR, TCR-HLA and TCR-CMV co-occurrence, with a repertoire-size bias correction applied to the TCR pairs. To estimate false discovery rates, a later analysis permuted the HLA or CMV assignments 20 times. A later analysis grouped co-occurring TCRs with DBSCAN, adding TCRdist sequence similarity when clustering within HLA-allele-positive subsets. Repertoires with fewer than 30,000 or more than 120,000 public chains were left out of co-occurrence clustering, as were about 5 repertoires with anomalous nucleotide sharing. TCRdb limited this immuneACCESS table to in-frame rearrangements with V and J called. A share of clones is missing; checked studies link under half to unresolved V genes, and the rest is unexplained. V and J calls and clone size are copied from that table; D and trimming were computed from the DNA. The sample profile shows approximately 140,000 clones; 70% to 80% of them were found once. The ten top clones hold 3.5% of the sample.

The CDR3, from cysteine to phenylalanine, totals 14 residues. The DNA shown is the 42-base CDR3, in frame from base 1. Unmatched junction bases come to 6, with V trimmed by 6 bases and J by 1 base. The germline V gene (reference sequence) sets CDR1 to MNHEY and CDR2 to SMNVEV. Notes on this clone: The antigen it recognizes is unknown. One base away there is no much larger clone; base qualities are not given.

The cohort consisted of 666 healthy bone marrow donors. All cohort members were sampled while nominally healthy, although unrecorded immune exposures were likely present. CMV serostatus was positive for approximately 300 and negative for about 50% of the roughly 670 cohort members, and was not recorded for this donor. A peripheral blood sample was collected from each donor, and TCR beta sequencing was performed on peripheral blood mononuclear cells. Genomic DNA was extracted from the blood cell samples with the Qiagen DNeasy Blood Extraction Kit. This sequence uses TRBV27 and TRBJ2-7; TRBD1 agrees with 7 junctional bases. The source of this sequence is a human donor in good health. Sequenced sample: PBMCs. CDR3 loop: CASRWDRSSYEQYF. The nucleotide sequence is given as TGTGCCAGCAGATGGGACAGAAGTTCCTACGAGCAGTACTTC.